These 20 T cell receptor beta chains were sequenced from one sample in a study of blood T cell repertoires in COVID-19. Assay: immunoSEQ multiplex PCR; the TCRdb copy retains only in-frame clones and omits some. The sample contains fewer than 250,000 clones, roughly 82% of which appear only once. The sequenced sample consisted of peripheral blood. The origin of the receptors is a woman aged 70-85 years with acute or convalescent COVID-19.

This clone was counted only a few times. This rearrangement joins TRBV19 to TRBJ2-7; the D gene is possibly TRBD1 (6 bases). The CDR3 has 15 amino acids. Germline loops: CDR1 LNHDA, CDR2 SQIVND (reference sequence). Trimming pared 8 bases from V and 0 bases from J, leaving 17 bases between. The CDR3 spells CASADRPVSSYEQYF. The CDR3 DNA reads as TGTGCCAGTGCCGACAGGCCCGTTAGCTCCTACGAGCAGTACTTC.

This chain connects TRBV12-3 or TRBV12-4 to TRBJ2-1, with a possible D match to TRBD2 (6 bases). CDR3 length equals 11 residues. V was shortened by 5 bases and J by 9 bases, with 8 bases between the two germline ends. The CDR3 DNA reads as TGTGCCAGCAGTCTGCGGGGTGAGCAGTTCTTC. Translated, it gives CASSLRGEQFF.

The V gene is TRBV18, the J gene TRBJ1-1, with TRBD1 matching over 8 bases. V gave up 2 bases and J gave up 4 bases; unmatched junction bases: 6. The CDR3 loop spans 15 amino acids. The germline gives CDR1 KGHSH, CDR2 LQKENI. This CDR3 reads CASSPETGVSTEAFF. CDR3 nucleotide sequence: TGTGCCAGCTCACCAGAGACAGGGGTTAGCACTGAAGCTTTCTTT.

The chain employs TRBV10-3 and TRBJ2-7; D remains unclear. Germline V gene lookup returns CDR1 ENHRY and CDR2 SYGVKD. V was clipped by 5 bases and J by 3 bases, with 5 bases between them. The length of the CDR3 is 11 residues. Written as DNA, the CDR3 is TGTGCCATCAGTCCCCGCTACGAGCAGTACTTC. The encoded protein is CAISPRYEQYF.

The chain employs TRBV3-1 (or the pseudogene TRBV3-2) and TRBJ1-4; tentative D call: TRBD1 (5 bases). Trimming took off 5 bases at V and 0 bases at J, with 13 bases between the two ends. The CDR3 consists of 16 residues. Germline V gene data show CDR1 as LGHDT and CDR2 as YNNKEL (reference sequence). CDR3 loop: CASSSRQTATNEKLFF. The CDR3 DNA follows: TGTGCCAGCAGCTCTAGACAGACTGCAACTAATGAAAAACTGTTTTTT.

The count of this clone is one. V gene TRBV3-1 (or the pseudogene TRBV3-2) combines with J gene TRBJ2-5, with TRBD1 as a possible D gene (5 bases). This CDR3 contains 14 residues. The germline CDR1 and CDR2 sequences are LGHDT and YNNKEL (reference sequence). Trimming removed 6 bases at V and 3 bases at J, with 14 bases between. This CDR3 is CASSRQGIEETQYF. As DNA, the CDR3 is TGTGCCAGCAGTCGGCAGGGTATTGAAGAGACCCAGTACTTC.

The chain has TRBV5-1 and TRBJ2-7; 7 bases agree with TRBD2. Germline CDR1 reads SGHRS; CDR2 reads YFSETQ. J lost 0 bases, V lost 3 bases, and 9 bases had no gene match. The CDR3 runs 16 residues. This chain's CDR3 is CASSSFLAASSYEQYF. The CDR3 bases are TGCGCCAGCAGCTCCTTTCTAGCGGCCAGCTCCTACGAGCAGTACTTC. Combining the CDR3 with reference TRBV5-1 and TRBJ2-7 gives the whole variable domain KAGVTQTPRYLIKTRGQQVTLSCSPISGHRSVSWYQQTPGQGLQFLFEYFSETQRNKGNFPGRFSGRQFSNSRSEMNVSTLELGDSALYLCASSSFLAASSYEQYFGPGTRLTVT.

This sequence joins TRBV9 and TRBJ1-5; unclear D gene. CDR1 is SGDLS and CDR2 is YYNGEE in the germline V gene. The CDR3 is 13 residues long. V was clipped by 0 bases and J by 7 bases, with 8 bases between them. The CDR3 sequence is CASSVDVGQPQHF. CDR3 DNA sequence: TGTGCCAGCAGCGTAGATGTGGGCCAGCCCCAGCATTTT.

J is TRBJ2-7 and V is TRBV19; D gene uncertain. The CDR3 runs 13 residues. Germline V gives CDR1 LNHDA, CDR2 SQIVND (reference sequence). V was trimmed by 3 bases and J by 3 bases, leaving 9 bases between them. As DNA, the CDR3 is TGTGCCAGTAGTATCGGGTCTTACTACGAGCAGTACTTC. It codes for CASSIGSYYEQYF.

The V call is TRBV6-6, the J call TRBJ1-2, with D unresolved. V was clipped by 2 bases and J by 4 bases, with 5 bases between them. CDR3 length: 12 residues. CDR1 is MNHNY, CDR2 SVGAGI, per germline (reference sequence). CDR3 in amino acids: CASSYEVYGYTF. The CDR3 nucleotides are TGTGCCAGCAGTTACGAGGTCTATGGCTACACCTTC.

This chain connects TRBV19 to TRBJ1-5, with TRBD1 as a possible D gene (6 bases). Germline lookup yields CDR1 LNHDA and CDR2 SQIVND (reference sequence). This CDR3 is 15 amino acids long. With 6 bases removed from V and 4 bases from J, the gap between germline ends came to 16 bases. CDR3 protein: CASSNGQLGNQPQHF. The CDR3, as DNA: TGTGCCAGTAGCAATGGACAGTTGGGAAATCAGCCCCAGCATTTT.

The gene calls are TRBV10-3 and TRBJ2-2, with TRBD2 matching over 7 bases. Trimming cost V 7 bases and J 1 base; bases outside gene matches: 9. The CDR3 totals 16 residues. Germline V gene lookup returns CDR1 ENHRY and CDR2 SYGVKD. CDR3 sequence reads: CAITNLRGGNTGELFF. The DNA of the CDR3 is TGTGCCATCACTAATCTCCGCGGGGGGAACACCGGGGAGCTGTTTTTT.

This clone came up a few times. The chain couples TRBV6-5 to TRBJ2-1, with 8 bases fitting TRBD1. The CDR3 is 15 residues long. V trimming: 5 bases; J trimming: 2 bases; junction bases outside the gene matches: 5. The V gene's germline CDR1 is MNHEY and CDR2 SVGAGI. CDR3 residues: CASSMGQDAYNEQFF. CDR3 bases: TGTGCCAGCAGTATGGGACAGGATGCCTACAATGAGCAGTTCTTC.

This clone came up a few times. The chain joins TRBV5-4 to TRBJ1-1, with D unclear. This CDR3 has 12 residues. CDR1 and CDR2 from the germline V gene are SGHNT and YYREEE (reference sequence). V was clipped by 4 bases and J by 0 bases, with 4 bases between them. The CDR3 region is CASSPVNTEAFF. The CDR3 coding sequence is TGTGCCAGCAGCCCGGTGAACACTGAAGCTTTCTTT.

J is TRBJ1-5 and V is TRBV4-3; weak D call: TRBD1 (5 bases). V was shortened by 0 bases and J by 0 bases, with 6 bases between the two germline ends. Germline CDR1 is LGHNA and CDR2 is YSLEER. This CDR3 region has 15 residues. The CDR3 loop reads CASSQEGLSNQPQHF. CDR3 coding DNA: TGCGCCAGCAGCCAAGAGGGACTTAGCAATCAGCCCCAGCATTTT.

The chain recombines TRBV28 with TRBJ2-7, with TRBD2 matching over 9 bases. Germline CDR1 reads MDHEN; CDR2 reads SYDVKM. There are 15 residues in the CDR3. V lost 0 bases, J lost 9 bases, and 9 bases stayed unmatched. The CDR3 DNA follows: TGTGCCAGCAGTTTATGGCGGGGGGGGCGGACGTGGCAGTACTTC. It is translated as CASSLWRGGRTWQYF.

The CDR3 loop reads CASSPGEGIHGYTF. The CDR3 nucleotides read TGTGCCAGCAGCCCGGGAGAAGGGATTCATGGCTACACCTTC. The chain carries TRBV9 and TRBJ1-2, with unresolved D. Germline V gene sequence: CDR1 SGDLS, CDR2 YYNGEE. Trimming pared 4 bases from V and 6 bases from J, leaving 16 bases between. The CDR3 totals 14 residues.

This chain links TRBV2 with TRBJ2-3; 9 bases are a match to TRBD1. With V trimmed by 9 bases and J by 3 bases, 7 bases remained unmatched. This CDR3 is 14 amino acids long. CDR1 and CDR2 from the germline V gene are SNHLY and FYNNEI. CDR3 nucleotide sequence: TGTGCCAGTGCGGGACAGGGTGGAACAGATACGCAGTATTTT. It is translated as CASAGQGGTDTQYF. The full variable domain, in which reference TRBV2 and TRBJ2-3 provide the parts outside the CDR3, is EPEVTQTPSHQVTQMGQEVILRCVPISNHLYFYWYRQILGQKVEFLVSFYNNEISEKSEIFDDQFSVERPDGSNFTLKIRSTKLEDSAMYFCASAGQGGTDTQYFGPGTRLTVL.

This clone was observed a single time. The chain employs TRBV6-5 and TRBJ1-2; D remains unclear. The germline V gene encodes CDR1 MNHEY and CDR2 SVGAGI. Trimming removed 2 bases from V and 0 bases from J, with 10 bases in between. The CDR3 loop spans 15 amino acids. This chain's CDR3 is CASSYGPGTNYGYTF. The DNA for the CDR3 is TGTGCCAGCAGTTACGGCCCGGGGACTAACTATGGCTACACCTTC.

The CDR3 nucleotides read TGTGCCAGCAGCACGCAGGGGAACACTGAAGCTTTCTTT. Translating it yields CASSTQGNTEAFF. The chain couples TRBV7-9 to TRBJ1-1; the D gene is possibly TRBD1 (5 bases). This CDR3 contains 13 residues. Per the germline V gene, CDR1 is SEHNR and CDR2 is FQNEAQ (reference sequence). The ends were cut back, 5 bases at V and 1 base at J, with 8 bases in the middle.